What follows are 27 T cell receptor beta chains derived from one specimen sequenced in a study of T cell responses to AZD1222 COVID-19 vaccine. The table came from immunoSEQ multiplex PCR; TCRdb's copy has only in-frame clones and leaves some out. The sample holds some 140,000 clones, approximately 90% seen once. The sample was peripheral blood, taken on day 0 of AZD1222 vaccination. These receptors all come from an adult in good health.

The CDR3 DNA follows: TGTGCCTGGAGTGTACGGGACATGAACACTGAAGCTTTCTTT. This sequence encodes CAWSVRDMNTEAFF. The V call is TRBV30, the J call TRBJ1-1, with TRBD1 as a possible D gene (6 bases). Germline values: CDR1 GTSNPN, CDR2 SVGIG (reference sequence). The CDR3 extends over 14 amino acids. Deletions cut 0 bases from V and 0 bases from J, with 8 bases between. The variable domain in full, with the rest retrieved from reference TRBV30 and TRBJ1-1, is SQTIHQWPATLVQPVGSPLSLECTVEGTSNPNLYWYRQAAGRGLQLLFYSVGIGQISSEVPQNLSASRPQDRQFILSSKKLLLSDSGFYLCAWSVRDMNTEAFFGQGTRLTVV.

The rearrangement joins TRBV15 to TRBJ1-5, with D tentatively TRBD1 (6 bases). V gave up 2 bases and J gave up 0 bases, with 23 bases separating them. Germline values: CDR1 LNHNV, CDR2 YYDKDF (reference sequence). This CDR3 contains 20 residues. CDR3 sequence: CATSRHPWTENVDSNQPQHF. For the CDR3, the DNA is TGTGCCACCAGCAGACACCCCTGGACAGAAAACGTAGATAGCAATCAGCCCCAGCATTTT.

The rearrangement uses TRBV19 and TRBJ1-2; D is possibly TRBD1 (6 bases). The CDR3 runs 15 residues. Trimming pared 3 bases from V and 8 bases from J, leaving 19 bases between. Germline-derived CDR1 and CDR2 are LNHDA and SQIVND (reference sequence). This chain's CDR3 is CASSIKWAGVDGYTF. The CDR3 coding sequence is TGTGCCAGTAGTATTAAGTGGGCAGGGGTAGACGGCTACACCTTC.

The J gene is TRBJ1-1, the V gene TRBV18; TRBD1 aligns across 7 bases. This CDR3 is 14 amino acids long. Trimming removed 1 base from V and 4 bases from J; junction bases left unmatched: 3. Germline V CDR1 and CDR2: KGHSH, LQKENI. In DNA, the CDR3 is TGTGCCAGCTCACCACAGGGGGCCGGCACTGAAGCTTTCTTT. This codes for CASSPQGAGTEAFF.

CDR3 protein: CASSGPGTKNYGYTF. The CDR3 coding sequence is TGTGCCAGCAGTGGGCCCGGGACGAAAAACTATGGCTACACCTTC. This chain links TRBV25-1 with TRBJ1-2; D perhaps matches TRBD1 (5 bases). Deletions cut 4 bases from V and 2 bases from J, with 14 bases between. The CDR3 totals 15 residues. CDR1 is MGHDK, CDR2 SYGVNS, per germline.

V usage is TRBV6-1 and J usage is TRBJ1-3, with unresolved D. The CDR3 is 18 amino acids. V was cut by 4 bases and J by 0 bases, with 19 bases left in between. Germline V lookup: CDR1 MNHNS, CDR2 SASEGT. The DNA for the CDR3 is TGTGCCAGCAGTGTGACACAGTTAGCTTTCTCCTCTGGAAACACCATATATTTT. Protein sequence: CASSVTQLAFSSGNTIYF.

V usage is TRBV6-5 and J usage is TRBJ2-7, with 7 bases lining up with TRBD1. This CDR3 spans 13 amino acids. The junction had 4 bases not matched to a gene; V was cut back by 4 bases and J by 4 bases. The germline gives CDR1 MNHEY, CDR2 SVGAGI. The CDR3 loop is CASSWGQWYEQYF. The CDR3, as DNA: TGTGCCAGCAGTTGGGGACAGTGGTACGAGCAGTACTTC.

This clone occurred a few times. The chain combines TRBV4-3 with TRBJ1-2, with D maybe TRBD1 (5 bases). This CDR3 has 14 residues. V lost 0 bases and J 4 bases, leaving 9 bases between the germline ends. Per germline, CDR1 LGHNA and CDR2 YSLEER. The CDR3 nucleotides read TGCGCCAGCAGCCAAGATCGGGGGGGCTATGGCTACACCTTC. This gives the protein CASSQDRGGYGYTF.

The V and J genes are TRBV5-1 and TRBJ2-2; the D gene is possibly TRBD2 (6 bases). Trimming pared 7 bases from V and 0 bases from J, leaving 13 bases between. CDR1 and CDR2 from the germline V gene are SGHRS and YFSETQ. This CDR3 is built from 15 residues. CDR3 in amino acids: CASVRDSSNTGELFF. CDR3 coding DNA: TGCGCCAGCGTCCGGGACTCCTCGAACACCGGGGAGCTGTTTTTT.

V and J are TRBV27 and TRBJ2-3; TRBD2 might be the D (6 bases). The CDR3 covers 15 residues. Trimming pared 4 bases from V and 6 bases from J, leaving 17 bases between. Germline V gene data show CDR1 as MNHEY and CDR2 as SMNVEV (reference sequence). The CDR3 DNA sequence: TGTGCCAGCAGTTACGAGCGGGTGGGGTCGGATACGCAGTATTTT. Its translation: CASSYERVGSDTQYF.

The chain combines TRBV19 with TRBJ1-2; D is perhaps TRBD1 (6 bases). CDR1 LNHDA and CDR2 SQIVND come from the germline V gene (reference sequence). This CDR3 has 16 residues. The V gene lost 2 bases and the J gene lost 4 bases, with 17 bases spanning the gap. In DNA, the CDR3 is TGTGCCAGTAGTATAAGCCCCGCGGGGGCAGCCTATGGCTACACCTTC. Residues: CASSISPAGAAYGYTF. Full variable domain (outside the CDR3, taken from reference TRBV19 and TRBJ1-2): DGGITQSPKYLFRKEGQNVTLSCEQNLNHDAMYWYRQDPGQGLRLIYYSQIVNDFQKGDIAEGYSVSREKKESFPLTVTSAQKNPTAFYLCASSISPAGAAYGYTFGSGTRLTVV.

The gene calls are TRBV19 and TRBJ1-5; weak D call: TRBD1 (6 bases). Germline V CDR1 and CDR2: LNHDA, SQIVND (reference sequence). The germline V and J ends were trimmed by 8 bases and 6 bases, with 20 bases remaining between them. The CDR3 loop spans 15 amino acids. DNA of the CDR3: TGTGCCAGTTCCCAGCCTGGACAGTCCATTCAGCCCCAGCATTTT. As protein: CASSQPGQSIQPQHF.

The J gene is TRBJ2-1, the V gene TRBV19; D perhaps matches TRBD2 (5 bases). The germline CDR1 and CDR2 sequences are LNHDA and SQIVND (reference sequence). Trimming took off 9 bases at V and 1 base at J, with 13 bases between the two ends. The CDR3 is made up of 14 amino acids. The chain's CDR3 is CASINTGSYNEQFF. Written as DNA, the CDR3 is TGTGCCAGCATTAATACGGGGTCCTACAATGAGCAGTTCTTC.

The count of this clone is one. V gene TRBV4-1 combines with J gene TRBJ2-1; D perhaps matches TRBD2 (6 bases). V was shortened by 4 bases and J by 6 bases, with 13 bases between the two germline ends. CDR3 length: 14 residues. In germline, CDR1 is MGHRA, CDR2 YSYEKL. The CDR3, as DNA: TGCGCCAGCAGCCCAAATCCGACTAGCAATGAGCAGTTCTTC. Encoded protein: CASSPNPTSNEQFF.

This chain links TRBV6-5 with TRBJ1-1; D not certain. This CDR3 has 11 amino acids. Looked up from germline, CDR1 is MNHEY and CDR2 is SVGAGI. V was trimmed by 7 bases and J by 11 bases, leaving 14 bases between them. The CDR3 DNA follows: TGTGCCAGCACTGGCTCGGCCGGGGCTTTCTTT. It yields the protein CASTGSAGAFF.

The chain carries TRBV27 and TRBJ1-2; TRBD1 agrees at 9 bases. J gave up 5 bases and V 3 bases, and 10 bases lay outside the gene matches. The germline V gene has CDR1 MNHEY and CDR2 SMNVEV (reference sequence). The CDR3 contains 16 residues. CDR3: CASSFGGTGLGYGYTF. CDR3 coding DNA: TGTGCCAGCAGTTTTGGGGGGACAGGGCTGGGTTATGGCTACACCTTC.

The chain employs TRBV5-1 and TRBJ1-1, with D perhaps matching TRBD1 (5 bases). CDR3 length equals 15 residues. The V end was cut by 0 bases, the J end by 0 bases, with 9 bases between. CDR1 is SGHRS and CDR2 is YFSETQ in the germline V gene. CDR3: CASSLAAGMNTEAFF. The CDR3 DNA follows: TGCGCCAGCAGCTTGGCGGCAGGGATGAACACTGAAGCTTTCTTT.

The rearrangement joins TRBV7-3 to TRBJ1-2; D is unresolved. The germline CDR1 and CDR2 sequences are SGHTA and FQGTGA. This CDR3 has 12 amino acids. V was trimmed by 5 bases and J by 13 bases, leaving 17 bases between them. The CDR3 sequence: CASSGVAIRPTF. The CDR3 DNA is TGTGCCAGCAGCGGGGTCGCGATACGACCCACCTTC.

The genes are TRBV5-4 and TRBJ1-2; 10 nucleotides line up with TRBD1. Germline V gene lookup returns CDR1 SGHNT and CDR2 YYREEE (reference sequence). Germline trimming cut 4 bases from V and 5 bases from J; bases unmatched to any gene: 8. The CDR3 loop spans 15 amino acids. The CDR3 DNA sequence: TGTGCCAGCAGCCCAGGGACAGGGGAGGGTTATGGCTACACCTTC. Protein sequence: CASSPGTGEGYGYTF.

The rearrangement links TRBV29-1 to TRBJ1-3, with 8 bases lining up with TRBD1. This CDR3 comprises 13 residues. J was trimmed by 2 bases and V by 7 bases; bases with no gene match: 4. Per germline, CDR1 SQVTM and CDR2 ANQGSEA. CDR3 coding DNA: TGCAGCGGGACACAGGGGGCTGGAAACACCATATATTTT. As protein: CSGTQGAGNTIYF.

The J gene is TRBJ2-7, the V gene TRBV15; TRBD1 might be the D (5 bases). V lost 5 bases, J lost 3 bases, and 14 bases lay in between. The CDR3 has 14 residues. CDR1 LNHNV and CDR2 YYDKDF come from the germline V gene (reference sequence). The CDR3: CATSEASGLYEQYF. The DNA for the CDR3 is TGTGCCACCAGCGAGGCGTCAGGGCTCTACGAGCAGTACTTC.

V gene TRBV10-3 combines with J gene TRBJ1-1, with no clear D. There are 13 residues in the CDR3. CDR1 and CDR2 from the germline V gene are ENHRY and SYGVKD. Between the trimmed V and J ends, which lost 0 bases and 6 bases, there was a span of 8 bases. The CDR3 DNA reads TGTGCCATCAGTGAGTCCACTAATGCTGAAGCTTTCTTT. This codes for CAISESTNAEAFF.

The V call is TRBV28, the J call TRBJ2-1; perhaps TRBD2 as D (6 bases). Germline V gives CDR1 MDHEN, CDR2 SYDVKM. The CDR3 extends over 14 amino acids. V was trimmed by 4 bases and J by 8 bases, leaving 15 bases between them. In nucleotides, the CDR3 is TGTGCCAGCAGTTCCCGACTAGAAGCTGATGAGCAGTTCTTC. Amino acids: CASSSRLEADEQFF. The full variable domain, its missing parts supplied by reference TRBV28 and TRBJ2-1, is DVKVTQSSRYLVKRTGEKVFLECVQDMDHENMFWYRQDPGLGLRLIYFSYDVKMKEKGDIPEGYSVSREKKERFSLILESASTNQTSMYLCASSSRLEADEQFFGPGTRLTVL.

The rearrangement uses TRBV7-2 and TRBJ1-4, with 7 nucleotides matching TRBD1. V lost 1 base and J lost 2; bases outside the gene matches: 1. The CDR3 has 15 amino acids. Per the germline V gene, CDR1 is SGHTA and CDR2 is FQGNSA. DNA for the CDR3: TGTGCCAGCAGCTTAGTACAGGGGACTAATGAAAAACTGTTTTTT. Translation: CASSLVQGTNEKLFF.

The rearrangement links TRBV27 to TRBJ2-1, with 9 bases matching TRBD2. The CDR3 loop spans 12 amino acids. Losses at the gene ends were 8 bases for V and 10 bases for J; bases not matched to a gene: 6. CDR1 and CDR2 from the germline V gene are MNHEY and SMNVEV (reference sequence). CDR3 sequence reads: CASGRGGREQFF. The CDR3 DNA follows: TGTGCCAGCGGGCGGGGGGGGCGCGAGCAGTTCTTC.

The chain couples TRBV3-1 (or the pseudogene TRBV3-2) to TRBJ1-1, with 9 bases aligning to TRBD1. Germline CDR1 reads LGHDT; CDR2 reads YNNKEL (reference sequence). The CDR3 loop spans 14 amino acids. The V and J ends lost 4 bases and 10 bases, in that order; junction bases with no gene match: 10. Here the CDR3 DNA reads TGTGCCAGCAGCCTCAATCCGGGACAGGGTGCAGCTTTCTTT. This gives the protein CASSLNPGQGAAFF.

This clone was counted a few times. The chain links TRBV19 to TRBJ2-3; D might be TRBD2 (5 bases). The CDR3 consists of 15 residues. Germline CDR1 is LNHDA and CDR2 is SQIVND (reference sequence). V gave up 6 bases and J gave up 1 base, with 14 bases separating them. CDR3 sequence reads: CASRGLLGGTDTQYF. DNA of the CDR3: TGTGCCAGTAGGGGATTGCTGGGAGGCACAGATACGCAGTATTTT.